A single sample gave rise to the 24 T cell receptor beta chains below, sequenced in a study of blood T cells in healthy people across ages. The authors ran a second PCR of about 6 to 12 cycles using a sample-barcoded 5' primer and a J-beta primer mix. TCRdb analysed the 5' RACE reads with MiXCR anew, one entry per CDR3 protein. The profile shows a few hundred thousand distinct CDR3 sequences, about half of them singletons. Specimen: blood. Source of these receptors: a man aged 60 to 69 in good health.

V is TRBV20-1 and J is TRBJ2-2; 14 positions match TRBD2. This CDR3 comprises 16 residues. Germline CDR1 reads DFQATT; CDR2 reads SNEGSKA (reference sequence). Trimming took 3 bases from V and 8 from J; bases not matched to a gene: 8. CDR3 bases: TGCAGTGCTAGGACTAGCGGGAGGGCCATATCGGGGGAGCTGTTTTTT. Translation: CSARTSGRAISGELFF.

The rearrangement uses TRBV9 and TRBJ2-7, with 10 nucleotides matching TRBD2. There are 14 residues in the CDR3. Germline-derived CDR1 and CDR2 are SGDLS and YYNGEE. J was trimmed by 2 bases and V by 2 bases; bases with no gene match: 1. The CDR3 loop reads CASSVSGGPYEQYF. For the CDR3, the DNA is TGTGCCAGCAGCGTTAGCGGGGGGCCCTACGAGCAGTACTTC.

The chain links TRBV24-1 to TRBJ2-7; TRBD1 matches 7 bases. The CDR3 spans 14 residues. V shed 2 bases and J 2 bases; nucleotides not matched to a gene: 2. Germline CDR1 reads KGHDR; CDR2 reads SFDVKD. DNA for the CDR3: TGTGCCACCAGTGATTCGACAGGGCCCTACGAGCAGTACTTC. Protein sequence: CATSDSTGPYEQYF.

This clonotype occurred a few times. This chain's CDR3 is CASSLAGAAQETQYF. DNA of the CDR3: TGTGCCAGCAGCTTAGCGGGCGCAGCACAAGAGACCCAGTACTTC. The chain employs TRBV7-6 and TRBJ2-5; D is ambiguous. Germline V gene data show CDR1 as SGHVS and CDR2 as FNYEAQ. The CDR3 runs to 15 residues. Between the trimmed V and J ends, which lost 0 bases and 2 bases, there was a span of 10 bases.

The chain joins TRBV7-9 to TRBJ2-5; perhaps TRBD2 as D (5 bases). V shed 5 bases and J shed 5 bases, with 15 bases lying between them. This CDR3 comprises 14 residues. Germline V gene lookup returns CDR1 SEHNR and CDR2 FQNEAQ (reference sequence). The CDR3 protein is CASSPTRGSETQYF. For the CDR3, the DNA is TGTGCCAGCAGCCCAACCCGAGGGAGCGAGACCCAGTACTTC.

The V and J genes are TRBV5-1 and TRBJ2-1; 8 positions agree with TRBD2. From germline, CDR1 is SGHRS and CDR2 YFSETQ. V shed 4 bases and J 6 bases; nucleotides not matched to a gene: 12. The CDR3 has 16 residues. The CDR3 loop is CASSLTLAVAANEQFF. The CDR3 DNA follows: TGCGCCAGCAGCCTCACACTAGCGGTGGCGGCCAATGAGCAGTTCTTC.

The V gene is TRBV20-1, the J gene TRBJ2-1, with TRBD1 matching over 9 bases. CDR1 DFQATT and CDR2 SNEGSKA come from the germline V gene (reference sequence). The V segment lost 6 bases and the J segment 6 bases; nucleotides outside the gene matches: 9. The CDR3 loop spans 14 amino acids. The CDR3 DNA sequence: TGCAGTGCAAACCCGGGACAGGGTAGCAATGAGCAGTTCTTC. Protein product: CSANPGQGSNEQFF.

This clonotype was counted between two and nine times. The chain links TRBV12-3 or TRBV12-4 to TRBJ2-3, with TRBD1 identical over 8 bases. Trimming cost V 3 bases and J 6 bases; bases outside gene matches: 8. This CDR3 comprises 15 residues. CDR3 in DNA: TGTGCCAGCAGTTTCGGTCAGGGGGCTGTGGATACGCAGTATTTT. Encoded protein: CASSFGQGAVDTQYF.

In its sample, this clonotype was seen many times. The rearrangement links TRBV28 to TRBJ2-3; D uncertain. Germline lookup yields CDR1 MDHEN and CDR2 SYDVKM. The V and J ends lost 3 bases and 3 bases respectively, with 13 bases between them. This CDR3 comprises 15 residues. The CDR3 DNA sequence: TGTGCCAGCAGTTTTGCAACACCTGGGACAGATACGCAGTATTTT. Protein sequence: CASSFATPGTDTQYF.

The chain joins TRBV7-8 to TRBJ2-7, with D tentatively TRBD2 (5 bases). The DNA end lines up better with TRBJ2-5; the J call may be wrong. The V gene's germline CDR1 is SGHVS and CDR2 FQNEAQ. The CDR3 covers 13 residues. The CDR3 sequence is CASSFGNGETQYF. In nucleotides, the CDR3 is TGTGCCAGCAGCTTCGGGAATGGGGAGACCCAGTACTTC.

The chain combines TRBV2 with TRBJ2-3; either TRBD1 or TRBD2 may fit D (5 bases each). The germline CDR1 and CDR2 sequences are SNHLY and FYNNEI. The CDR3 has 14 residues. The V end lost 6 bases, the J end lost 10 bases, and 20 bases lay between the germline ends. CDR3 loop: CASSRGPQGTAQYF. DNA of the CDR3: TGTGCCAGCAGCCGGGGACCGCAAGGGACGGCGCAGTATTTT.

The gene calls are TRBV5-1 and TRBJ2-7; the D gene is possibly TRBD2 (5 bases). Trimming pared 4 bases from V and 0 bases from J, leaving 17 bases between. CDR1 is SGHRS, CDR2 YFSETQ, per germline. The CDR3 covers 16 residues. Here the CDR3 DNA reads TGCGCCAGCAGCCCGCCTCCACCGGGAACCTCCTACGAGCAGTACTTC. Protein product: CASSPPPPGTSYEQYF.

This clonotype was recorded a few times. V is TRBV7-8 and J is TRBJ1-2; maybe TRBD1 (5 bases). Germline values: CDR1 SGHVS, CDR2 FQNEAQ. Trimming removed 0 bases at V and 2 bases at J, with 10 bases between. The CDR3 sequence is 15 residues long. CDR3 residues: CASSLARGPNYGYTF. The CDR3 nucleotides read TGTGCCAGCAGCTTAGCGCGGGGACCAAACTATGGCTACACCTTC.

The chain links TRBV18 to TRBJ2-4; a possible D gene is TRBD1 (5 bases). Looked up from germline, CDR1 is KGHSH and CDR2 is LQKENI. V lost 6 bases, J lost 0 bases, and 18 bases lay in between. There are 17 residues in the CDR3. The DNA of the CDR3 is TGTGCCAGCTCCCCTAGGACCAGGGATCTAGCCAAAAACATTCAGTACTTC. Amino acids: CASSPRTRDLAKNIQYF.

A note on this clonotype: A much larger clone lies one base from this, so it may be a read error. This sequence joins TRBV7-9 and TRBJ2-7, with 14 nucleotides matching TRBD2. Germline CDR1 SEHNR, CDR2 FQNEAQ (reference sequence). The CDR3 sequence is 15 residues long. Trimming cost V 0 bases and J 7 bases; bases outside gene matches: 2. In DNA, the CDR3 is TGTGCCAGCAGCTTAGCGACTAGCGGGGGGGCTGAGCAGTACTTC. Protein product: CASSLATSGGAEQYF.

This clonotype was observed a single time. Without the conserved terminal phenylalanine or tryptophan, this CDR3 likely stems from a read error. V gene TRBV28 combines with J gene TRBJ2-1; a possible D gene is TRBD2 (7 bases). Trimming stripped 7 bases from V and 7 bases from J, with 17 bases between. This CDR3 region has 14 residues. The germline CDR1 and CDR2 sequences are MDHEN and SYDVKM. The CDR3 nucleotides are TGTGCCAGCATCGGCGGGGGCCCGGGGAATGAGCAGTTCTAC. It yields the protein CASIGGGPGNEQFY.

The rearrangement links TRBV20-1 to TRBJ2-3; D remains ambiguous. Trimming stripped 1 base from V and 1 base from J, with 6 bases between. CDR3 length: 13 residues. Germline CDR1 is DFQATT and CDR2 is SNEGSKA (reference sequence). For the CDR3, the DNA is TGCAGTGCTAGAGCGGATGGCACAGATACGCAGTATTTT. As protein: CSARADGTDTQYF.

This clonotype was recorded a few times. The rearrangement uses TRBV4-3 and TRBJ1-3; 7 nucleotides align to TRBD1. From germline, CDR1 is LGHNA and CDR2 YSLEER. J lost 7 bases, V lost 0 bases, and 6 bases had no gene match. This CDR3 is 15 amino acids long. DNA for the CDR3: TGCGCCAGCAGCCAAGACTCGGCAGGGGGGAACACCATATATTTT. Residues: CASSQDSAGGNTIYF.

The chain is built from TRBV9 and TRBJ2-2; a possible D gene is TRBD1 (6 bases). CDR3 size: 16 residues. The germline V and J ends were trimmed by 0 bases and 4 bases, with 13 bases remaining between them. The germline gives CDR1 SGDLS, CDR2 YYNGEE. CDR3 nucleotide sequence: TGTGCCAGCAGCGTAGCTTGGGGACACCCCACCGGGGAGCTGTTTTTT. Translating it yields CASSVAWGHPTGELFF.

At least ten counts were recorded for this clonotype. The chain uses TRBV18 and TRBJ2-3; weak D call: TRBD1 (5 bases). Germline V gene sequence: CDR1 KGHSH, CDR2 LQKENI. V was cut by 2 bases and J by 6 bases, with 12 bases left in between. This CDR3 spans 14 amino acids. The CDR3 here is CASSPDRQSDTQYF. CDR3 DNA sequence: TGTGCCAGCTCACCAGACAGACAGAGCGATACGCAGTATTTT.

This sequence joins TRBV18 and TRBJ1-5; weak D call: TRBD1 (5 bases). This CDR3 region has 18 residues. The V and J ends lost 4 bases and 0 bases respectively, with 19 bases between them. The germline V gene has CDR1 KGHSH and CDR2 LQKENI. The CDR3 DNA follows: TGTGCCAGCTCACTCAGGGCCCTAGGGGACCATAGCAATCAGCCCCAGCATTTT. This translates into CASSLRALGDHSNQPQHF.

The chain links TRBV7-9 to TRBJ2-5; TRBD2 aligns across 10 bases. V gave up 3 bases and J gave up 8 bases; unmatched junction bases: 9. CDR1 SEHNR and CDR2 FQNEAQ come from the germline V gene (reference sequence). There are 15 residues in the CDR3. This CDR3 reads CASSFSSGSRGTQYF. The CDR3 bases are TGTGCCAGCAGCTTCTCTAGCGGGAGCCGAGGAACCCAGTACTTC.

This chain links TRBV18 with TRBJ1-1, with 12 nucleotides matching TRBD1. The CDR3 extends over 15 amino acids. CDR1 and CDR2 (germline): KGHSH, LQKENI. With 5 bases clipped from V and 3 bases from J, the junction kept 4 bases outside the gene matches. The CDR3 bases are TGTGCCAGCTCAGGGACAGGGGGCTCGGACACTGAAGCTTTCTTT. Translation: CASSGTGGSDTEAFF.

This clonotype showed up just a few times. The chain recombines TRBV9 with TRBJ2-1; 13 bases agree with TRBD2. This CDR3 is built from 18 residues. CDR1 is SGDLS, CDR2 YYNGEE, per germline. Trimming took 4 bases from V and 3 from J; bases not matched to a gene: 10. This CDR3 is CASSPTSGRGVVYNEQFF. The CDR3 nucleotides are TGTGCCAGCAGCCCAACTAGCGGGAGGGGAGTTGTCTACAATGAGCAGTTCTTC.